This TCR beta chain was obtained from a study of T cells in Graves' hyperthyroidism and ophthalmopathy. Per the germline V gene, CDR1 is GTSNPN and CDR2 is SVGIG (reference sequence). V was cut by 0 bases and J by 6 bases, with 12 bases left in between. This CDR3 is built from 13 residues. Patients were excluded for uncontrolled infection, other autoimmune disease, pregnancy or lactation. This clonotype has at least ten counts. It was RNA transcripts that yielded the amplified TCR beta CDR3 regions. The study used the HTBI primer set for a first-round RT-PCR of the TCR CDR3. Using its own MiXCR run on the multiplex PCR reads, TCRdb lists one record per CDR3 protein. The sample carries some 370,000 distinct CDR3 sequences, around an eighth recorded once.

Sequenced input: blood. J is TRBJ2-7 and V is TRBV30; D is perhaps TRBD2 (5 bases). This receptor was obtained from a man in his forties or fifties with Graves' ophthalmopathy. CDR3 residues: CAWSVGGSGEQYF. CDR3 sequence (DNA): TGTGCCTGGAGTGTAGGCGGGTCCGGCGAGCAGTACTTC. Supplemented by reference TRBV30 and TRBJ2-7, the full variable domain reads SQTIHQWPATLVQPVGSPLSLECTVEGTSNPNLYWYRQAAGRGLQLLFYSVGIGQISSEVPQNLSASRPQDRQFILSSKKLLLSDSGFYLCAWSVGGSGEQYFGPGTRLTVT.